These T cell receptor beta chains were read from a single sample in a study of T cell changes during pregnancy in multiple sclerosis. Method: immunoSEQ multiplex PCR; TCRdb's copy keeps in-frame clones and lacks some. This table holds fewer than 40,000 clones, about 93% found once. This specimen was CD4+ T cells from peripheral blood mononuclear cells, taken after pregnancy. Receptor source: a female donor in good health, enrolled as a control in a pregnancy study. The CDR3 runs from the conserved cysteine through the conserved F or W. The D gene is left open where the match is weak. Only part of the rows carry a size: once, few, many, or a class if the clone is expanded.

length	V	D	J	size	DNA	CDR3
14	TRBV6-6	.	TRBJ1-5	.	TGTGCCAGTGCGGGAACTTATAGCAATCAGCCCCAGCATTTT	CASAGTYSNQPQHF
13	TRBV5-1	.	TRBJ2-5	.	TGCGCCAGCAGCTTTGGCAGCCAAGAGACCCAGTACTTC	CASSFGSQETQYF
17	TRBV5-1	TRBD1	TRBJ1-5	.	TGCGCCAGCAGCTTGGGGGACAGCGGCAAAGGCACTCAGCCCCAGCATTTT	CASSLGDSGKGTQPQHF
11	TRBV30	.	TRBJ2-3	once	TGTGCCTGGAGTGTCGGAGGTACGCAGTATTTT	CAWSVGGTQYF
14	TRBV5-8	TRBD1	TRBJ1-1	.	TGTGCCAGCAGACCGACAGGGGTTGGCACTGAAGCTTTCTTT	CASRPTGVGTEAFF
13	TRBV5-6	TRBD1	TRBJ1-2	.	TGTGCCAGCAGCGAGACAGGGGTGGGAGGCTACACCTTC	CASSETGVGGYTF
16	TRBV16	TRBD2	TRBJ2-1	.	TGTGCCAGCAGCCCGACCCTAGCGAGCGGGGGGGCGGAGCAGTTCTTC	CASSPTLASGGAEQFF
20	TRBV27	TRBD1	TRBJ1-5	.	TGTGCCAGCAGTCTACTACGGGACAGGGTGCCACGCAATAGCAATCAGCCCCAGCATTTT	CASSLLRDRVPRNSNQPQHF
16	TRBV7-9	TRBD1	TRBJ2-3	.	TGTGCCAGCAGCTACCAGACAGGGGCGAGGACAGATACGCAGTATTTT	CASSYQTGARTDTQYF
17	TRBV7-9	TRBD2	TRBJ2-4	.	TGTGCCAGCAGCCCAGATCTAGCGGGAGGGGTCAAAAACATTCAGTACTTC	CASSPDLAGGVKNIQYF
11	TRBV6-1	.	TRBJ2-3	.	TGTGCCAGCAGTTCGAGGGATACGCAGTATTTT	CASSSRDTQYF
14	TRBV5-1	.	TRBJ2-7	.	TGCGCCAGCATTTCGGCCCCCGGGGTTGAAGAGCAGTACTTC	CASISAPGVEEQYF
15	TRBV7-2	TRBD2	TRBJ2-7	.	TGTGCCAGCAGCGGATCCGGGACTAGCGGCCGTCAACAGTACTTC	CASSGSGTSGRQQYF
12	TRBV21-1	.	TRBJ1-1	.	TGTGCCAGCAGCGCCCGAGGGACAGAAGCTTTCTTT	CASSARGTEAFF
15	TRBV12-5	.	TRBJ1-1	.	TGTGCTAGTGGTTTGCCTTACGGGAGGAACACTGAAGCTTTCTTT	CASGLPYGRNTEAFF
13	TRBV9	.	TRBJ1-1	.	TGTGCCAGCAGCTTCGAAGAGGACACTGAAGCTTTCTTT	CASSFEEDTEAFF
16	TRBV5-1	TRBD1	TRBJ2-1	once	TGCGCCAGCAGCTTCCTCGACAGGGGGACCTACAATGAGCAGTTCTTC	CASSFLDRGTYNEQFF
15	TRBV2	.	TRBJ1-5	.	TGTGCCAGCTCACCAGGACAGTCGCGCAATCAGCCCCAGCATTTT	CASSPGQSRNQPQHF
16	TRBV19	.	TRBJ2-6	.	TGTGCCAGTAGTATCTACCCAGGGGTCGGGGCCAACGTCCTGACTTTC	CASSIYPGVGANVLTF
14	TRBV7-9	TRBD1	TRBJ1-1	few	TGTGCCAGCAGCGACCGGACAGGGAACACTGAAGCTTTCTTT	CASSDRTGNTEAFF
14	TRBV19	TRBD1	TRBJ1-4	.	TGTGCCAGTAGTATGTGGACAGGGAGTGAAAAACTGTTTTTT	CASSMWTGSEKLFF
13	TRBV7-2	.	TRBJ2-3	.	TGTGCCAGCAGCTGGCGGTTCACAGATACGCAGTATTTT	CASSWRFTDTQYF
16	TRBV10-2	TRBD1	TRBJ1-1	.	TGCGCCAGCAGCGATGACAGGGTGATTGGGAGACCTGAAGCTTTCTTT	CASSDDRVIGRPEAFF
14	TRBV7-6	TRBD1	TRBJ2-7	.	TGTGCCAGCAGCTTGGGGACAGGGGCCTACGAGCAGTACTTC	CASSLGTGAYEQYF
16	TRBV21-1	.	TRBJ2-2	.	TGTGCCAGCAGCAAAAGGTGGGCGGGAGTGGTCGGGGAGCTGTTTTTT	CASSKRWAGVVGELFF
12	TRBV7-8	.	TRBJ1-6	.	TGTGCCAGCAGGGAGGGGAATTCACCCCTCCACTTT	CASREGNSPLHF
15	TRBV9	TRBD2	TRBJ2-7	.	TGTGCCAGCAGCGTAGCTACTAGCGGAGTCTACGAGCAGTACTTC	CASSVATSGVYEQYF
15	TRBV4-1	.	TRBJ2-1	.	TGCGCCAGCAGCCAAGTAAGCATCCAATACAATGAGCAGTTCTTC	CASSQVSIQYNEQFF
16	TRBV4-3	TRBD1	TRBJ2-1	.	TGCGCCAGCAGCCAAGACCCGGGACAGGGCCACAATGAGCAGTTCTTC	CASSQDPGQGHNEQFF
15	TRBV29-1	TRBD2	TRBJ2-5	.	TGCAGCGTTAAACTAGCGGGAGTTTGGGGAGAGACCCAGTACTTC	CSVKLAGVWGETQYF
16	TRBV19	TRBD2	TRBJ2-2	.	TGTGCCAGTAGCGGACTAGCGTTCGCGAACACCGGGGAGCTGTTTTTT	CASSGLAFANTGELFF
16	TRBV5-1	.	TRBJ1-1	.	TGCGCCAGCAGCTTGGGGTCGGGTCGGGGGGACACTGAAGCTTTCTTT	CASSLGSGRGDTEAFF
14	TRBV7-2	TRBD1	TRBJ1-2	.	TGTGCCAGCAACCCCGGGACAGGTCTCGACGGCTACACCTTC	CASNPGTGLDGYTF
13	TRBV9	TRBD1	TRBJ1-5	.	TGTGCCAGCAGTCATCAGGGGGGCCAGCCCCAGCATTTT	CASSHQGGQPQHF
16	TRBV7-2	TRBD2	TRBJ2-5	.	TGTGCCAGCAGCTTAGATGTAGCGGGGGGGCCTCAGACCCAGTACTTC	CASSLDVAGGPQTQYF
15	TRBV18	TRBD1	TRBJ1-5	.	TGTGCCAGCTCACCTAAGACAGGGCCGAATCAGCCCCAGCATTTT	CASSPKTGPNQPQHF
13	TRBV11-3	TRBD2	TRBJ2-1	.	TGTGCCAGCAGCTCCGGGGGGGTGTATGAGCAGTTCTTC	CASSSGGVYEQFF
16	TRBV4-2	TRBD2	TRBJ2-1	.	TGTGCCAGCAGCCAAGTCACCAGCGGGGCCTACAATGAGCAGTTCTTC	CASSQVTSGAYNEQFF
10	TRBV20-1	.	TRBJ2-7	.	TGCAGTGCTAGTGCGCAGGGGCAGTACTTC	CSASAQGQYF
13	TRBV4-1	.	TRBJ1-5	.	TGCGCCAGCAGCCAAGATCCAGGGAAGCCCCAGCATTTT	CASSQDPGKPQHF
16	TRBV14	TRBD2	TRBJ2-2	.	TGTGCCAGCAGCCACATCTCCCGGGGGGTCACCGGGGAGCTGTTTTTT	CASSHISRGVTGELFF
13	TRBV6-5	.	TRBJ1-1	.	TGTGCCAGCACGAACCCAGAAGAAACTGAAGCTTTCTTT	CASTNPEETEAFF
15	TRBV13	.	TRBJ2-3	.	TGTGCCAGCAGCCTGCATGCTAGCGTGGCAGATACGCAGTATTTT	CASSLHASVADTQYF
14	TRBV25-1	.	TRBJ2-7	.	TGTGCCAGCAGTGAGCAGGGCCCCTCCTACGAGCAGTACTTC	CASSEQGPSYEQYF
15	TRBV7-2	.	TRBJ1-2	.	TGTGCCAGCAGCTTAGAAGGCAGGGGCGACTATGGCTACACCTTC	CASSLEGRGDYGYTF
15	TRBV19	.	TRBJ1-2	.	TGTGCCAGTAGTATAGCGCGCCGGGCTAACTATGGCTACACCTTC	CASSIARRANYGYTF
16	TRBV4-3	TRBD2	TRBJ2-3	once	TGCGCCAGCAGCCAAGAGGCTAGCGGGGGGCCAGATACGCAGTATTTT	CASSQEASGGPDTQYF
18	TRBV27	.	TRBJ1-1	.	TGTGCCAGCAGTGTTACCCCCCGGGGGGGGAGTATGAACACTGAAGCTTTCTTT	CASSVTPRGGSMNTEAFF
16	TRBV5-1	TRBD2	TRBJ2-3	.	TGCGCCAGCAGCTTGGTCCTAGCGGGTAGCACAGATACGCAGTATTTT	CASSLVLAGSTDTQYF
14	TRBV10-2	TRBD2	TRBJ2-2	.	TGCGCCAGCAGCGTAGCGGGACTCCCCGGGGAGCTGTTTTTT	CASSVAGLPGELFF
15	TRBV19	TRBD1	TRBJ2-7	.	TGTGCCAGTAGTGTAGGACAGGGGGGCACCTACGAGCAGTACTTC	CASSVGQGGTYEQYF
14	TRBV2	TRBD2	TRBJ2-3	.	TGTGCCAGCAGGATACTAGCGACCACAGATACGCAGTATTTT	CASRILATTDTQYF
16	TRBV6-5	.	TRBJ2-7	.	TGTGCCAGCAGTTACTTGCCAGGGAACCCCTCCTACGAGCAGTACTTC	CASSYLPGNPSYEQYF
14	TRBV5-1	.	TRBJ1-1	once	TGCGCCAGCAGCTTGTCCGCCGGAGGATACGAAGCTTTCTTT	CASSLSAGGYEAFF
16	TRBV7-6	.	TRBJ2-6	once	TGTGCCAGCAGCTTAACGCAGGTCTCTGGGGCCAACGTCCTGACTTTC	CASSLTQVSGANVLTF
12	TRBV19	TRBD1	TRBJ1-1	.	TGTGCCAGTAGAGACCGGGACAGTGAAGCTTTCTTT	CASRDRDSEAFF